A single sample gave rise to the 14 T cell receptor beta chains below, sequenced in a study of T cell responses to AZD1222 COVID-19 vaccine. Sequencing used immunoSEQ multiplex PCR; TCRdb keeps in-frame clones, though not all of them. The table records roughly 110,000 clones, 90% of them present only once. Here the sequenced sample was peripheral blood, taken 28 days after the second AZD1222 dose. These TCRs come from an adult who received the AZD1222 COVID-19 vaccine.

This clone was found once. The V call is TRBV4-1, the J call TRBJ2-2; 8 bases map to TRBD1. V was clipped by 8 bases and J by 5 bases; unmatched bases: 4. This CDR3 comprises 13 residues. CDR1 is MGHRA, CDR2 YSYEKL, per germline. The CDR3: CASADRGTGELFF. As DNA, the CDR3 is TGCGCCAGCGCCGACAGGGGTACCGGGGAGCTGTTTTTT.

A single count supports this clone. J is TRBJ2-1 and V is TRBV5-6, with D uncertain. The CDR3 has 16 residues. V gave up 6 bases and J gave up 7 bases, with 23 bases separating them. Germline CDR1 SGHDT, CDR2 YYEEEE. CDR3 nucleotides: TGTGCCAGCAATCCCCGTAAGGGTTCTGTGGGGAATGAGCAGTTCTTC. Translating gives CASNPRKGSVGNEQFF.

The rearrangement joins TRBV27 to TRBJ1-2; 9 bases agree with TRBD1. With 3 bases clipped from V and 7 bases from J, the junction kept 6 bases outside the gene matches. From germline, CDR1 is MNHEY and CDR2 SMNVEV (reference sequence). This CDR3 contains 14 residues. CDR3 sequence: CASSFWDREGGYTF. CDR3 sequence (DNA): TGTGCCAGCAGTTTTTGGGACAGGGAGGGTGGCTACACCTTC.

The V and J genes are TRBV7-2 and TRBJ1-5; D is ambiguous. Trimming shortened V by 4 bases and J by 9 bases, and 10 bases separated the two germline ends. Germline values: CDR1 SGHTA, CDR2 FQGNSA. The CDR3 has 12 residues. Written as DNA, the CDR3 is TGTGCCAGCAGCTCCCCATCAATGCCCCAGCATTTT. Amino acids: CASSSPSMPQHF.

The gene calls are TRBV27 and TRBJ2-5; TRBD1 or TRBD2 may be the D gene (5 bases each). This CDR3 comprises 17 residues. Germline V gene lookup returns CDR1 MNHEY and CDR2 SMNVEV (reference sequence). The V and J ends lost 8 bases and 4 bases respectively, with 26 bases between them. The CDR3 region has the DNA TGTGCCAGCCTGCCCGGTGGGGGAATTCAAACAAGAGAGACCCAGTACTTC. Translating gives CASLPGGGIQTRETQYF.

The CDR3 nucleotides are TGTGCCAGCAGCTTATACAGGGGGCGTCTCCCTGGGGCCAACGTCCTGACTTTC. This translates into CASSLYRGRLPGANVLTF. The chain has TRBV7-6 and TRBJ2-6; 9 bases match TRBD1. With 2 bases clipped from V and 2 bases from J, the junction kept 7 bases outside the gene matches. The V gene's germline CDR1 is SGHVS and CDR2 FNYEAQ. The CDR3 is made up of 18 amino acids. Looking up the rest from reference TRBV7-6 and TRBJ2-6 gives the full variable domain: GAGVSQSPRYKVTKRGQDVALRCDPISGHVSLYWYRQALGQGPEFLTYFNYEAQQDKSGLPNDRFSAERPEGSISTLTIQRTEQRDSAMYRCASSLYRGRLPGANVLTFGAGSRLTVL.

The chain combines TRBV9 with TRBJ1-3, with 7 bases identical to TRBD1. Germline V lookup: CDR1 SGDLS, CDR2 YYNGEE. The CDR3 is 18 amino acids. V lost 3 bases to trimming and J lost 0 bases; unmatched junction nucleotides: 12. In nucleotides, the CDR3 is TGTGCCAGCAGCGCACCACGGGGACAGTTTTCCTCTGGAAACACCATATATTTT. This translates into CASSAPRGQFSSGNTIYF.

The J gene is TRBJ2-1, the V gene TRBV3-1 (or the pseudogene TRBV3-2), with D possibly matching TRBD2 (5 bases). There are 17 residues in the CDR3. Trimming took off 0 bases at V and 0 bases at J, with 12 bases between the two ends. Germline lookup yields CDR1 LGHDT and CDR2 YNNKEL (reference sequence). The CDR3 nucleotides read TGTGCCAGCAGCCAAGAAGTTAGCGAAAGCTCCTACAATGAGCAGTTCTTC. The encoded protein is CASSQEVSESSYNEQFF.

The chain combines TRBV5-4 with TRBJ2-4; 7 positions match TRBD1. Trimming cost V 3 bases and J 4 bases; bases outside gene matches: 7. Germline CDR1 is SGHNT and CDR2 is YYREEE (reference sequence). The CDR3 consists of 15 residues. The CDR3, as DNA: TGTGCCAGCAGCTACCCCGGGACAGAAAAAAACATTCAGTACTTC. The encoded protein is CASSYPGTEKNIQYF.

The chain carries TRBV6-5 and TRBJ2-2; D ambiguous. Germline lookup yields CDR1 MNHEY and CDR2 SVGAGI. The CDR3 has 12 residues. Trimming removed 6 bases from V and 5 bases from J, with 7 bases in between. This CDR3 is CASSPTTGELFF. In DNA, the CDR3 is TGTGCCAGCAGCCCAACGACCGGGGAGCTGTTTTTT.

The CDR3 nucleotides read TGTGCCAGCACCCTTTGGACAGGGAAGGCCTACGAGCAGTACTTC. Translated, it gives CASTLWTGKAYEQYF. The V call is TRBV7-2, the J call TRBJ2-7, with TRBD1 matching 8 bases. CDR3 length: 15 residues. Looked up from germline, CDR1 is SGHTA and CDR2 is FQGNSA. Trimming took 7 bases from V and 2 from J; bases not matched to a gene: 10.

The V call is TRBV6-5, the J call TRBJ1-2; D is perhaps TRBD1 (5 bases). V lost 5 bases, J lost 4 bases, and 11 bases lay in between. This CDR3 spans 13 amino acids. Germline loops: CDR1 MNHEY, CDR2 SVGAGI. The CDR3 DNA sequence: TGTGCCAGCAGTCCCCCCGGGGGCTATGGCTACACCTTC. Amino acids: CASSPPGGYGYTF.

This chain connects TRBV4-3 to TRBJ2-5; D call uncertain. The CDR3 has 17 residues. V lost 4 bases, J lost 5 bases, and 23 bases lay in between. Germline-derived CDR1 and CDR2 are LGHNA and YSLEER. The CDR3 DNA is TGCGCCAGCAGCCCGACCCTCGGTTGGGTTTTAGGGGAGACCCAGTACTTC. It translates to CASSPTLGWVLGETQYF.

This chain joins TRBV7-9 and TRBJ2-1, with D possibly TRBD1 on 5 matching bases. Between the trimmed V and J ends, which lost 3 bases and 9 bases, there was a span of 9 bases. Germline CDR1 SEHNR, CDR2 FQNEAQ (reference sequence). The CDR3 consists of 12 residues. The CDR3 DNA sequence: TGTGCCAGCAGCTTGCAGGGTACTGAGCAGTTCTTC. It encodes CASSLQGTEQFF.